Listed here is a single T cell receptor beta chain. The data originate from a study of blood T cell repertoires in COVID-19. Study-level background: The United States, Italy and Spain provided the acute and convalescent COVID-19 samples. In each case, the material was cDNA or gDNA derived from T cells, B-cell-depleted T cells, or PBMCs.

Original analysis: Amplification from reference gene primers served as the basis for estimated nucleated cell counts. The table came from immunoSEQ multiplex PCR; TCRdb's copy has only in-frame clones and leaves some out. Clone size and V and J calls were adopted from that table, with D and trimming inferred from the DNA. This sample has 51,000 or so clones, with 81% found just once. During active infection, Seattle patients enrolled and were then monitored through disease. Germline CDR1 is KGHSH and CDR2 is LQKENI. CDR3 length: 16 residues. V lost 3 bases and J 3 bases, leaving 18 bases between the germline ends.

The sequenced material came from peripheral blood. This receptor was taken from a woman aged 80 or over with COVID-19, enrolled during active disease. J is TRBJ2-7 and V is TRBV18; tentative D call: TRBD1 (5 bases). The CDR3 DNA follows: TGTGCCAGCTCACCCCAGGAAGGGGTTGGCGTCTACGAGCAGTACTTC. It yields the protein CASSPQEGVGVYEQYF.